Listed below are T cell receptor beta chains from one sample, sequenced in a study of T cells in Graves' hyperthyroidism and ophthalmopathy. TCRdb re-analysed the multiplex PCR reads in MiXCR, keeping a single row per CDR3 protein. This table holds some 500,000 distinct CDR3 sequences, approximately 15% found once. The source material was blood. These receptors originate from a woman under 30 with Graves' hyperthyroidism. Both conserved end residues are part of each CDR3. Each record gives: clone size, V gene, J gene, D gene, CDR3 DNA, CDR3 protein. D genes are given only for firm matches. Clone sizes are given selectively: once, few, many, or a class where the clone is expanded.

clone_size: many; v_call: TRBV20-1; j_call: TRBJ2-3; d_call: .; cdr3_nt: TGCAGTGCTCCCGAGTTGGGGGGCAGAGATACGCAGTATTTT; cdr3_aa: CSAPELGGRDTQYF
clone_size: many; v_call: TRBV11-2; j_call: TRBJ1-2; d_call: .; cdr3_nt: TGTGCCAGCAGCTTAGTCCAGGGCATGCGCGGCTACACCTTC; cdr3_aa: CASSLVQGMRGYTF
clone_size: few; v_call: TRBV5-5; j_call: TRBJ1-5; d_call: .; cdr3_nt: TGTGCCAGCAGCGCAACGGGGTCTCAGGCTAATCAGCCCCAGCATTTT; cdr3_aa: CASSATGSQANQPQHF
clone_size: .; v_call: TRBV24-1; j_call: TRBJ1-5; d_call: .; cdr3_nt: TGTGCCACCAGTGATTCCGGAGACAGCTTTTATAGCAATCAGCCCCAGCATTTT; cdr3_aa: CATSDSGDSFYSNQPQHF
clone_size: many; v_call: TRBV5-6; j_call: TRBJ2-5; d_call: .; cdr3_nt: TGTGCCAGCAGCTTCCCGGGTCTGGGAGAGACCCAGTACTTC; cdr3_aa: CASSFPGLGETQYF
clone_size: many; v_call: TRBV28; j_call: TRBJ2-3; d_call: .; cdr3_nt: TGTGCCAGCAGTTTATCGAGCCAGCTCACAGATACGCAGTATTTT; cdr3_aa: CASSLSSQLTDTQYF
clone_size: many; v_call: TRBV9; j_call: TRBJ2-5; d_call: TRBD2; cdr3_nt: TGTGCCAGCAGCGTAGGAGATAGCGGGAGGGAGACCCAGTACTTC; cdr3_aa: CASSVGDSGRETQYF
clone_size: .; v_call: TRBV29-1; j_call: TRBJ2-7; d_call: .; cdr3_nt: TGCAGCGGAGCCGCGACTGGGAGAACCTACGAGCAGTACTTC; cdr3_aa: CSGAATGRTYEQYF
clone_size: .; v_call: TRBV3-1; j_call: TRBJ2-5; d_call: TRBD2; cdr3_nt: TGTGCCAGCAGCCAAGATCGGGAGGAGGGAGAGACCCAGTACTTC; cdr3_aa: CASSQDREEGETQYF
clone_size: many; v_call: TRBV7-3; j_call: TRBJ1-2; d_call: TRBD1; cdr3_nt: TGTGCCAGCAGCTTAAAAGGGACAGGGGGCCATGGCTACACCTTC; cdr3_aa: CASSLKGTGGHGYTF
clone_size: few; v_call: TRBV3-1; j_call: TRBJ2-7; d_call: .; cdr3_nt: TGTGCCAGCAGCCAAGTCCAGGGGAGCAACGAGCAGTACTTC; cdr3_aa: CASSQVQGSNEQYF
clone_size: many; v_call: TRBV6-1; j_call: TRBJ2-1; d_call: .; cdr3_nt: TGTGCCAGCCTCGGGATCGAGCAGTTCTTC; cdr3_aa: CASLGIEQFF
clone_size: .; v_call: TRBV7-3; j_call: TRBJ2-2; d_call: .; cdr3_nt: TGTGCCAGCAGGGGGGTCGCGAACACCGGGGAGCTGTTTTTT; cdr3_aa: CASRGVANTGELFF
clone_size: .; v_call: TRBV28; j_call: TRBJ2-7; d_call: TRBD1; cdr3_nt: TGTGCCAGCAGTTTAATCCCCGCAGGGGGCTACGAGCAGTACTTC; cdr3_aa: CASSLIPAGGYEQYF
clone_size: many; v_call: TRBV6-1; j_call: TRBJ2-3; d_call: .; cdr3_nt: TGTGCCAGCACTGAGGTATACATAGAGGATACGCAGTATTTT; cdr3_aa: CASTEVYIEDTQYF